This section outlines one TCR beta chain sequence together with its context. Antigen unknown. The sample comes from a study of glioma-infiltrating T cells after dendritic cell vaccination. Background on the study: Autologous tumor lysate-pulsed dendritic cell vaccination was given between the early 2000s and the early 2010s. Whole-study findings and limits: Higher TCR clonality did not directly relate to longer survival.

Some clones are missing from TCRdb's copy, which holds only in-frame ones; the method was immunoSEQ multiplex PCR. The profile shows roughly 23,000 clones, 79% of them singletons. J lost 4 bases, V lost 1 base, and 7 bases had no gene match. Germline lookup yields CDR1 SGHRS and CDR2 YFSETQ. There are 16 residues in the CDR3. The sample consisted of blood, taken before dendritic cell vaccination. The chain uses TRBV5-1 and TRBJ2-1; 8 nucleotides agree with TRBD2. This receptor was identified in a human donor with glioblastoma. The CDR3 spells CASSLHGSGAYNEQFF. CDR3 DNA sequence: TGCGCCAGCAGCTTGCACGGTAGCGGGGCTTACAATGAGCAGTTCTTC. Full variable domain (outside the CDR3, taken from reference TRBV5-1 and TRBJ2-1): KAGVTQTPRYLIKTRGQQVTLSCSPISGHRSVSWYQQTPGQGLQFLFEYFSETQRNKGNFPGRFSGRQFSNSRSEMNVSTLELGDSALYLCASSLHGSGAYNEQFFGPGTRLTVL.